The 5 T cell receptor beta chains below all came from one sample that was sequenced in a study of long-term antiretroviral therapy in people with HIV. Running of the v3.0 immunoSEQ assay took place at survey level. Sequenced by immunoSEQ multiplex PCR; TCRdb stores in-frame clones only, minus some. The sample yields tens of thousands of clones, approximately 95% seen once. This specimen was unsorted PBMCs, taken 5.3 years after starting antiretroviral therapy. These receptors all stem from a man aged 50-60 years with HIV.

This chain links TRBV6-1 with TRBJ1-2, with 10 bases that match TRBD1. After removal of 9 bases from V and 2 bases from J, the junction contained 3 bases not matched to a gene. The CDR3 runs 13 residues. Germline V gives CDR1 MNHNS, CDR2 SASEGT. The CDR3: CASSTGGNYGYTF. Here the CDR3 DNA reads TGTGCCAGTTCGACAGGGGGCAACTATGGCTACACCTTC.

The chain has TRBV7-2 and TRBJ2-5, with TRBD1 matching over 8 bases. The assigned J gene may be wrong: the sequence end matches TRBJ2-7 better. The CDR3 is made up of 15 amino acids. In germline, CDR1 is SGHTA, CDR2 FQGNSA. CDR3 protein: CASSLGQGDVHEQYF. The DNA for the CDR3 is TGTGCCAGCAGCCTAGGACAGGGAGATGTCCACGAGCAGTACTTC.

This clone was found once. The chain has TRBV19 and TRBJ1-2; D remains ambiguous. The CDR3 loop spans 12 amino acids. CDR1 is LNHDA, CDR2 SQIVND, per germline (reference sequence). Trimming stripped 6 bases from V and 4 bases from J, with 9 bases between. CDR3 DNA: TGTGCCAGTAGAGAGTATAGCTATGGCTACACCTTC. Its translation: CASREYSYGYTF.

This chain connects TRBV9 to TRBJ2-7; TRBD2 aligns across 11 bases. This CDR3 contains 14 residues. The germline CDR1 and CDR2 sequences are SGDLS and YYNGEE. V lost 4 bases and J lost 5; bases outside the gene matches: 5. The chain's CDR3 is CASSYSGGADEQYF. The CDR3 coding sequence is TGTGCCAGCAGCTATAGCGGGGGGGCGGACGAGCAGTACTTC.

The chain carries TRBV28 and TRBJ1-2, with D maybe TRBD1 (5 bases). V dropped 5 bases and J dropped 8 bases, with 12 bases sitting between them. Germline V gives CDR1 MDHEN, CDR2 SYDVKM. CDR3 length equals 12 residues. CDR3 amino acids: CASSTGIGGYTF. DNA for the CDR3: TGTGCCAGCAGTACAGGAATAGGAGGCTACACCTTC.